These T cell receptor beta chains were read from a single sample in a study of T cells in Graves' hyperthyroidism and ophthalmopathy. TCRdb reprocessed the multiplex PCR reads with MiXCR, giving one entry per CDR3 protein. The top ten clones hold around a sixth of a sample with 480,000 or so distinct CDR3 sequences, about 15% of them seen once. Material for sequencing was blood. Receptor source: a woman younger than 30 with Graves' hyperthyroidism. The CDR3 runs from the conserved cysteine through the conserved F or W. D genes are given only for firm matches. Size values are once, few and many counts, or a class for expanded clones, and some rows have none.

j_call clone_size cdr3_length d_call v_call cdr3_nt cdr3_aa
TRBJ2-2 . 16 TRBD2 TRBV9 TGTGCCAGCAGGGGGAAGACTAGCGGCAACACCGGGGAGCTGTTTTTT CASRGKTSGNTGELFF
TRBJ2-7 many 14 TRBD2 TRBV10-3 TGTGCCATCAATGGGGAGGCGGGGGATTACGAGCAGTACTTC CAINGEAGDYEQYF
TRBJ1-4 few 16 . TRBV18 TGTGCCAGCTCACCCCAAGATCCGGGTCGGGGAGAAAAACTGTTTTTT CASSPQDPGRGEKLFF
TRBJ2-1 few 18 TRBD2 TRBV11-3 TGTGCCAGCAGCAACCTCCGGTCCGGGACTAGCTATAACAATGAGCAGTTCTTC CASSNLRSGTSYNNEQFF
TRBJ2-2 . 13 . TRBV11-2 TGTGCCAGCACTGACCTAAACACCGGGGAGCTGTTTTTT CASTDLNTGELFF
TRBJ2-5 many 13 TRBD1 TRBV2 TGTGCCAGCAGGGGGGACAGGGGAGAGACCCAGTACTTC CASRGDRGETQYF
TRBJ2-7 . 16 TRBD2 TRBV20-1 TGCAGTGCTAGACCTGGACTAGCGGGAGGGCCTTACGAGCAGTACTTC CSARPGLAGGPYEQYF
TRBJ2-1 . 15 . TRBV29-1 TGCAGCGTTGAAACTAGCCTTATCTCCTACAATGAGCAGTTCTTC CSVETSLISYNEQFF
TRBJ2-2 many 15 TRBD1 TRBV11-2 TGTGCCAGCAGCCTCGGGACAGGGGGCACCGGGGAGCTGTTTTTT CASSLGTGGTGELFF
TRBJ2-4 many 15 . TRBV12-3/TRBV12-4 TGTGCCAGCAGTCTCGCCGGGCTAGCCAAAAACATTCAGTACTTC CASSLAGLAKNIQYF
TRBJ2-7 many 13 . TRBV6-1 TGTGCCAGCAGTGTCGTGAATTCCTACGAGCAGTACTTC CASSVVNSYEQYF
TRBJ2-6 few 18 TRBD2 TRBV9 TGTGCCAGCAGCGTAGTTGATAGCGGGAACTCTGGGGCCAACGTCCTGACTTTC CASSVVDSGNSGANVLTF
TRBJ1-2 many 12 . TRBV7-9 TGTGCCAGCAGCTTACCCCAGAACGGCTACACCTTC CASSLPQNGYTF
TRBJ1-4 . 15 TRBD1 TRBV4-1 TGCGCCAGCAGCCAAGAGGGACAGCCTAATGAAAAACTGTTTTTT CASSQEGQPNEKLFF
TRBJ1-1 few 14 . TRBV7-9 TGTGCCAGCAGCTTAGCAATTCTGAACACTGAAGCTTTCTTT CASSLAILNTEAFF
TRBJ2-3 many 14 TRBD2 TRBV24-1 TGTGCCACCAGTGATTTTGGCGGGGGAGATACGCAGTATTTT CATSDFGGGDTQYF
TRBJ2-7 many 14 . TRBV27 TGTGCCAGCAGCGGAATTGGGACGGACGGCGGGCAGTACTTC CASSGIGTDGGQYF
TRBJ2-5 many 14 . TRBV18 TGTGCCAGCTCACCACCCCACAGTCAAGAGACCCAGTACTTC CASSPPHSQETQYF
TRBJ2-7 many 12 . TRBV12-3/TRBV12-4 TGTGCCTCCCTTCTTTTGGGGGGCGAGCAGTACTTC CASLLLGGEQYF
TRBJ2-1 few 14 TRBD2 TRBV11-2 TGTGCCAGCAGTATAGCGGGAACCATTAATGAGCAGTTCTTC CASSIAGTINEQFF
TRBJ2-3 . 18 TRBD2 TRBV11-2 TGTGCTAGCAGCTTAGGGATAACCGGGACTAGCGGTACAGATACGCAGTATTTT CASSLGITGTSGTDTQYF
TRBJ1-1 many 15 . TRBV2 TGTGCCAGCAGTGGAGTGCAGGGCCCGAACACTGAAGCTTTCTTT CASSGVQGPNTEAFF
TRBJ1-6 many 15 TRBD1 TRBV10-2 TGCGCCAGCACCCGGGACAGACATTATAATTCACCCCTCCACTTT CASTRDRHYNSPLHF
TRBJ1-2 . 12 . TRBV20-1 TGCAGTGCTAGAGACAGGGTGGATGGCTACACCTTC CSARDRVDGYTF